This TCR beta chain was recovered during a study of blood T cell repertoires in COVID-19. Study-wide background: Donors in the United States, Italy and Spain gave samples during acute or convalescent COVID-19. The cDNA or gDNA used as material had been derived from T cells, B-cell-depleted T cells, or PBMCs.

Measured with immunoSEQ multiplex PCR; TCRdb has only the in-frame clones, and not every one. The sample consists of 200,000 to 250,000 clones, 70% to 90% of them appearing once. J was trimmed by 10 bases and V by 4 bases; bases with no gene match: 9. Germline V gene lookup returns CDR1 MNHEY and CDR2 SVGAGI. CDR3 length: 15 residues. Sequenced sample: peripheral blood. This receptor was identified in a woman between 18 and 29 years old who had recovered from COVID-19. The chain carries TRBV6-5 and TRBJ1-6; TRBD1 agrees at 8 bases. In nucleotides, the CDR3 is TGTGCCAGCAGTTCCCCAAGACAGGGGTGGTCACCCCTCCACTTT. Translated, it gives CASSSPRQGWSPLHF.